These T cell receptor beta chains were read from a single sample in a study of blood T cell repertoires in COVID-19. Assay: immunoSEQ multiplex PCR; the TCRdb copy retains only in-frame clones and omits some. This table holds some 69,000 clones, over 80% found once. Sequences were obtained from peripheral blood. The receptors derive from an elderly man with active or convalescent COVID-19. Both conserved end residues are trimmed from each CDR3. Size values are once, few and many counts, or a class for expanded clones, and some rows have none.

.,TRBV29-1,SVAGEAYGYT
.,TRBV29-1,SVGATEAF
.,TRBV5-5,ASSPRLAGGRTDTQY
few,TRBV3-1/TRBV3-2,ASSLTGQGLEQY
.,TRBV6-6,ASSRGQGNNEQF
once,TRBV28,ASSTRRGSTTNSGANVLT
few,TRBV29-1,SVASSYEQY
.,TRBV23-1,ASSVGDTLKNSGNTIY
.,TRBV14,ASSRLSGTYNEQF
.,TRBV30,AWRAGGRDTQY
.,TRBV5-1,ASSSGTGVPLYTEAF
.,TRBV2,ASSEIGHPF
.,TRBV19,ASSNTGPNQPQH
.,TRBV10-3,AISAGRTTYEQY
.,TRBV5-1,ASSTGAGEQETQY
.,TRBV4-2,ASSSGQELGQY
few,TRBV28,ATRLQGTHNYGYT
.,TRBV30,AWSPNRGGQETQY
.,TRBV5-1,ASSTTGLGNTIY
once,TRBV12-3/TRBV12-4,ASSFRVNTEAF
.,TRBV9,ASRRGQVRATNEKLF
.,TRBV18,ASSSTQGIYEQY
few,TRBV4-1,ASSQVGTGGLSGNTIY
.,TRBV12-3/TRBV12-4,ASKAGLNSPLH
.,TRBV7-8,ASSMRPGQNGSPLH
.,TRBV19,ASSIDGLSSGNTIY
.,TRBV6-2/TRBV6-3,ASSSSGSKETQY
.,TRBV5-1,ASSSHTTLNTEAF
.,TRBV12-3/TRBV12-4,ASSLFTYEQY
.,TRBV28,ASRGGGTGKYQPQH